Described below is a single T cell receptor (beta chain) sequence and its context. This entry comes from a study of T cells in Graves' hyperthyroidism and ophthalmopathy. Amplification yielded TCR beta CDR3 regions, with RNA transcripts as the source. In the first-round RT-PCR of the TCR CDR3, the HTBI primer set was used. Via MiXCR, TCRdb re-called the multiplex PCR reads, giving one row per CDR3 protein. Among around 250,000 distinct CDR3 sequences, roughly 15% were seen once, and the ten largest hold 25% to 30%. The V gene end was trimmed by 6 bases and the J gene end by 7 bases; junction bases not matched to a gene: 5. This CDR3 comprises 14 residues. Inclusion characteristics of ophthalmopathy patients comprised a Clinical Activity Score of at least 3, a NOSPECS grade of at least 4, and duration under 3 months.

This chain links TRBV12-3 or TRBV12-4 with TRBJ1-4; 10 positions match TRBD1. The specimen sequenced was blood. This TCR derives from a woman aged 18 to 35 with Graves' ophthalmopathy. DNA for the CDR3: TGTGCCAGCAGGGGGACAGGGGCGGGTGAAAAACTGTTTTTT. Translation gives CASRGTGAGEKLFF.